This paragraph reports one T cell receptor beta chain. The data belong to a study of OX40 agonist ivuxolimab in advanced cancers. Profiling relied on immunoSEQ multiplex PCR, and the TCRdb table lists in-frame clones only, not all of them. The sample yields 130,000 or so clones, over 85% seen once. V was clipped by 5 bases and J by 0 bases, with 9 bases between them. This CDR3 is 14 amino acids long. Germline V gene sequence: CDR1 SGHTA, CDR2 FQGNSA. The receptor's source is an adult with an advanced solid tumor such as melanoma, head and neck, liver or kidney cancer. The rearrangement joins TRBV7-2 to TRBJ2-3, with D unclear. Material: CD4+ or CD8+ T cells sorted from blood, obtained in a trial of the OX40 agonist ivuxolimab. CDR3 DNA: TGTGCCAGCAGCCCGGGTCATAGCACAGATACGCAGTATTTT. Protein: CASSPGHSTDTQYF.